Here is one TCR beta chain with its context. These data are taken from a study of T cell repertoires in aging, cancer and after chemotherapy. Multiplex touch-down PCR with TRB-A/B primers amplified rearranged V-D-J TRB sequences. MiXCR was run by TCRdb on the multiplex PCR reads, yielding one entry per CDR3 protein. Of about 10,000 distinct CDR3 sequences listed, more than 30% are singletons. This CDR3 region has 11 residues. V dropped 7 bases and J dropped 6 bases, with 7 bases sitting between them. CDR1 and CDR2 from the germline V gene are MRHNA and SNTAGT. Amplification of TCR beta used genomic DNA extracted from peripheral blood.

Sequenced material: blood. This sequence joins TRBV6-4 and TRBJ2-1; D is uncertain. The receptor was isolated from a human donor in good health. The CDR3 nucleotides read TGTGCCAGCAAGGGTCGCAATGAGCAGTTCTTC. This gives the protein CASKGRNEQFF.